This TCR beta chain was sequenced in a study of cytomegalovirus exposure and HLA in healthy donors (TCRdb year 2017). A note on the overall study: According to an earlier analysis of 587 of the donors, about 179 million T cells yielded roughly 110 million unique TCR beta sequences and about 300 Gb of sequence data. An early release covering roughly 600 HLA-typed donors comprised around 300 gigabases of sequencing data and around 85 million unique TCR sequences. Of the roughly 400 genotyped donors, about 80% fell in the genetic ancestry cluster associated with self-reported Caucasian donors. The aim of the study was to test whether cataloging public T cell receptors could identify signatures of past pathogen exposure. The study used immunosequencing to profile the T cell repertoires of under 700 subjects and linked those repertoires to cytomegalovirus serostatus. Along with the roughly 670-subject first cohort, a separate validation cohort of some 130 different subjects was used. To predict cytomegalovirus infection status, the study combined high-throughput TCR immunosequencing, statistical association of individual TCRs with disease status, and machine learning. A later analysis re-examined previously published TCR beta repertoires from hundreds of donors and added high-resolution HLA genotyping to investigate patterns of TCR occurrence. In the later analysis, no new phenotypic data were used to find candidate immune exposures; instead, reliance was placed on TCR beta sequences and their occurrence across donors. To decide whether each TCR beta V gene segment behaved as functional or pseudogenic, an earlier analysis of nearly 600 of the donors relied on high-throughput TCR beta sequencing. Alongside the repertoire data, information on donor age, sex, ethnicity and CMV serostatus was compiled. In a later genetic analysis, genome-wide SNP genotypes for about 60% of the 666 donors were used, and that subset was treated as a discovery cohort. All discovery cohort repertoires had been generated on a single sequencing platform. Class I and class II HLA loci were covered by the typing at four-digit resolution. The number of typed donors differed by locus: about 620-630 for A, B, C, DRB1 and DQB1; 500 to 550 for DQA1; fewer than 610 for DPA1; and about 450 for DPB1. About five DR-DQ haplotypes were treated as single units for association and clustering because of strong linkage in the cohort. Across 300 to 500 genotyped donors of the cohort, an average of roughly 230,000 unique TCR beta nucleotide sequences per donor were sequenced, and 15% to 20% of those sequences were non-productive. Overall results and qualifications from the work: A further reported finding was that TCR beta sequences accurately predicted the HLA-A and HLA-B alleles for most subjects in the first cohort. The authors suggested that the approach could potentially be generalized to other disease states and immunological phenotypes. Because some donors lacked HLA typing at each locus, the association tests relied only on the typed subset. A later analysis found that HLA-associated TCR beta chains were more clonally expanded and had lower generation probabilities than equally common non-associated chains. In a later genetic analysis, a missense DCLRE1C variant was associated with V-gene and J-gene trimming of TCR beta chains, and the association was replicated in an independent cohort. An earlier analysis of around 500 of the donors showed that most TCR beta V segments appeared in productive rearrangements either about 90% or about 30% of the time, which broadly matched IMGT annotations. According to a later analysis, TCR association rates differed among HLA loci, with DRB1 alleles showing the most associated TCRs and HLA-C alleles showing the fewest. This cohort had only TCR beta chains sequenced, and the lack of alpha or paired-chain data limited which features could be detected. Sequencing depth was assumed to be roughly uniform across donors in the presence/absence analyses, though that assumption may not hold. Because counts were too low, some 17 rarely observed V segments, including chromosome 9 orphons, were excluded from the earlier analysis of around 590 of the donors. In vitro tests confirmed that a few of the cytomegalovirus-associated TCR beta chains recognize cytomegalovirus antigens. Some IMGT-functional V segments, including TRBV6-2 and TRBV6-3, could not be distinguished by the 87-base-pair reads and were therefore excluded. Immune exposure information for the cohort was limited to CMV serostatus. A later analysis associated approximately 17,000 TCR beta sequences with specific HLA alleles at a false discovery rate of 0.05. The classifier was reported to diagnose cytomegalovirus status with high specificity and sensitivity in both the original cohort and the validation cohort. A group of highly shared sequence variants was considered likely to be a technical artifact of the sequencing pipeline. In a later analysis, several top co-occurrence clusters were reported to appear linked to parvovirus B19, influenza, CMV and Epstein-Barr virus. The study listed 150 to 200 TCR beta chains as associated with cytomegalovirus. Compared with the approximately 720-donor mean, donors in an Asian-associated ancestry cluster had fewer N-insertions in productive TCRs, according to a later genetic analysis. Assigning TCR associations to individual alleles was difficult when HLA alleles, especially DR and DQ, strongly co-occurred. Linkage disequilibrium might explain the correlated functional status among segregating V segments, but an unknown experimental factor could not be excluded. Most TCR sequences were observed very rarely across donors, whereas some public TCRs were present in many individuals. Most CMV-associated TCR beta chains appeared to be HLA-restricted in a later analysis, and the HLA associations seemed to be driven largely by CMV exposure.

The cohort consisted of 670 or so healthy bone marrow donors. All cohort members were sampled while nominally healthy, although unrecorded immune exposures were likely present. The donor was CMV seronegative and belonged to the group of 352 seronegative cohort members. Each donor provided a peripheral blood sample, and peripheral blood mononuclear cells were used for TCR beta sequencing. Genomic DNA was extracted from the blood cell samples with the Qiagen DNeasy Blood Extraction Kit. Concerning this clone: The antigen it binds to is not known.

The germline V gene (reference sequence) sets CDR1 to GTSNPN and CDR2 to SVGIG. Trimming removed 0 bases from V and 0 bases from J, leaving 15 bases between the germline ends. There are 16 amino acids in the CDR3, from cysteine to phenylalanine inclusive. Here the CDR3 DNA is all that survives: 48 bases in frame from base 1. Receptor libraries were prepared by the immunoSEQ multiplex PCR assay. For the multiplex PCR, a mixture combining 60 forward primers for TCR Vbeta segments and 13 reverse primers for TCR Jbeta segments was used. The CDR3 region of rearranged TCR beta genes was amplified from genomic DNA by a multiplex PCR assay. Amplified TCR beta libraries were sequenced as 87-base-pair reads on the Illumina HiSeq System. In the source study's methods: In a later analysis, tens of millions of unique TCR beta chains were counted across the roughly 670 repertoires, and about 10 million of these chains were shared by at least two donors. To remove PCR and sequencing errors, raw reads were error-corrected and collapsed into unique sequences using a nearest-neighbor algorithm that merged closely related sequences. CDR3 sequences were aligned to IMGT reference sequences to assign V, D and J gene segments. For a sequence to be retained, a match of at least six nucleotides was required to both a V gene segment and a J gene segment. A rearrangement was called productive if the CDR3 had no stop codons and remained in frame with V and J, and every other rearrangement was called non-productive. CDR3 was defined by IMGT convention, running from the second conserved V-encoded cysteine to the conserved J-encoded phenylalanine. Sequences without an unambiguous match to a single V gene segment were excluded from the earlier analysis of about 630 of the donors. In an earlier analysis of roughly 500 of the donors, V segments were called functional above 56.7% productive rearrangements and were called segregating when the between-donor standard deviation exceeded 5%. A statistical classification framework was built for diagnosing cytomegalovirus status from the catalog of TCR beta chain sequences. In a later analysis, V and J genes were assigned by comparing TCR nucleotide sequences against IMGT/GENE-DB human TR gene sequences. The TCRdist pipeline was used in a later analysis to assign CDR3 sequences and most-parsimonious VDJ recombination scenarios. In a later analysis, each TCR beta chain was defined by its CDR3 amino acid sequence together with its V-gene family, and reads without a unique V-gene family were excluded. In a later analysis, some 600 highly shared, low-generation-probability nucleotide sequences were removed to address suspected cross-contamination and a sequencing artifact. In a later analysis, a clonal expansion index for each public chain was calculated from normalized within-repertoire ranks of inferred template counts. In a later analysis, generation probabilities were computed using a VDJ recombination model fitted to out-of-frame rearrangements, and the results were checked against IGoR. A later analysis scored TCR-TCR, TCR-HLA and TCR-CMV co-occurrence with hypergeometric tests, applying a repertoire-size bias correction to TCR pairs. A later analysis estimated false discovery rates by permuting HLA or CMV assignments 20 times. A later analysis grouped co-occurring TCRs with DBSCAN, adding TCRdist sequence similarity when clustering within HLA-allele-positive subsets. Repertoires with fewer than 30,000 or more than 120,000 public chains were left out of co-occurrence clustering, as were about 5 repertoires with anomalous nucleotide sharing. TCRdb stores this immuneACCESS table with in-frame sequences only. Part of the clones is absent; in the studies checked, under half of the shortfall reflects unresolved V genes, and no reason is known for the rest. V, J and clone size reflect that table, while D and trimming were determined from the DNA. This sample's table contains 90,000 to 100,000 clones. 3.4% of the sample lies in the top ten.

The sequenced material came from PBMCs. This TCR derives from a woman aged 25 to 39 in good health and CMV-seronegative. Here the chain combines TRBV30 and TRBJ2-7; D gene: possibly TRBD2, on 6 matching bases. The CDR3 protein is CAWSVSVRRVSYEQYF. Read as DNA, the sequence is TGTGCCTGGAGTGTTAGCGTAAGGAGGGTCTCCTACGAGCAGTACTTC. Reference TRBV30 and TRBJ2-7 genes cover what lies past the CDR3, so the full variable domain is SQTIHQWPATLVQPVGSPLSLECTVEGTSNPNLYWYRQAAGRGLQLLFYSVGIGQISSEVPQNLSASRPQDRQFILSSKKLLLSDSGFYLCAWSVSVRRVSYEQYFGPGTRLTVT.